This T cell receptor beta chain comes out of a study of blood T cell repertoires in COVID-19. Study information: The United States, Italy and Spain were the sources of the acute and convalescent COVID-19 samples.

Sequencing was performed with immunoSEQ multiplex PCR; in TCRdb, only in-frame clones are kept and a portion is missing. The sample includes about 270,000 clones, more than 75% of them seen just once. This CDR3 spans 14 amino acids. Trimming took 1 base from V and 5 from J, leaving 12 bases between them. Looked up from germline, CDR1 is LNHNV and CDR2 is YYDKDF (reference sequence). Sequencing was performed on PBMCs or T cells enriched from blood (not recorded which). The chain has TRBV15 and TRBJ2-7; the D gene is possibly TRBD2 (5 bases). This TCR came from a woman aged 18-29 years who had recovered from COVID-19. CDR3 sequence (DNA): TGTGCCACCAGCAGAGGGGCAGGACTTGACGAGCAGTACTTC. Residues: CATSRGAGLDEQYF.